These 12 T cell receptor beta chains were all obtained from the same sample, sequenced in a study of vaccination effects on CD4 cells after COVID-19 (dated by TCRdb to between 2021 and 2023). The library was prepared using the immunoSEQ multiplex PCR assay. As stored in TCRdb, this immuneACCESS dataset retains in-frame rearrangements with V and J assigned. A fraction of the clones does not appear; measured against another copy, unresolved V genes explain less than half of the discrepancy, and the remainder lacks a known reason. This sample holds 72,000 or so clones; 70% to 85% were observed only once. The leading ten clones occupy 2% to 2.5% of the sample. These receptors' targets are unknown. After approximately 11 days of culture, CD4+ T cells were isolated with the EasySep CD4+ T cell isolation kit. Participants received two doses of either the BNT162b2 or the mRNA-1273 mRNA SARS-CoV-2 vaccine.

Sequencing was performed on CD4+ T cells from PBMCs cultured without peptide, taken after COVID-19 vaccination. Receptors were obtained from a human donor who received a COVID-19 vaccine.

This chain joins TRBV24-1 and TRBJ2-6; D not resolved. There are 15 residues in the CDR3. Trimming removed 4 bases at V and 2 bases at J, with 8 bases between. The V gene's germline CDR1 is KGHDR and CDR2 SFDVKD. The CDR3 loop is CATSESRTGANVLTF. The CDR3 nucleotides are TGTGCCACCAGTGAGTCGAGAACTGGGGCCAACGTCCTGACTTTC.

This clone was seen only a few times. The CDR3 is CARGDRNTEAFF. The DNA of the CDR3 is TGTGCCAGGGGAGACAGGAACACTGAAGCTTTCTTT. V usage is TRBV2 and J usage is TRBJ1-1, with TRBD1 as a possible D gene (5 bases). Germline assignment: CDR1 SNHLY and CDR2 FYNNEI. The CDR3 has 12 amino acids. Between the trimmed V and J ends, which lost 9 bases and 1 base, there was a span of 9 bases.

The chain joins TRBV6-5 to TRBJ2-5, with TRBD1 identical over 8 bases. The V and J ends lost 1 base and 4 bases, in that order; junction bases with no gene match: 8. Germline CDR1 reads MNHEY; CDR2 reads SVGAGI. CDR3 size: 16 residues. This CDR3 is CASSYFAGQGSETQYF. CDR3 in DNA: TGTGCCAGCAGTTACTTCGCCGGACAGGGTTCAGAGACCCAGTACTTC.

The V gene is TRBV19, the J gene TRBJ2-1, with 7 bases aligning to TRBD1. The CDR3 is 14 amino acids. Germline CDR1 is LNHDA and CDR2 is SQIVND (reference sequence). V lost 5 bases, J lost 7 bases, and 8 bases stayed unmatched. The CDR3 region is CASSVLQGTNEQFF. Here the CDR3 DNA reads TGTGCCAGTAGTGTATTACAGGGGACGAATGAGCAGTTCTTC.

This chain connects TRBV5-1 to TRBJ2-2; the D gene could be TRBD1 or TRBD2 (5 bases each). The germline gives CDR1 SGHRS, CDR2 YFSETQ. Trimming left V 4 bases short and J 7 bases short, with 32 bases between. The CDR3 has 20 residues. As DNA, the CDR3 is TGCGCCAGCAGCCCACTTGCCGCTGGATTTGGGTCGGGGCCTGTCGGGGAGCTGTTTTTT. It yields the protein CASSPLAAGFGSGPVGELFF.

The gene calls are TRBV28 and TRBJ2-2, with D tentatively TRBD1 (5 bases). The CDR3 spans 14 residues. From germline, CDR1 is MDHEN and CDR2 SYDVKM. V lost 6 bases, J lost 0 bases, and 8 bases lay in between. The CDR3 sequence is CASRKTANTGELFF. CDR3 nucleotides: TGTGCCAGCAGGAAGACAGCGAACACCGGGGAGCTGTTTTTT.

Only one count was recorded for this clone. The chain carries TRBV6-5 and TRBJ2-3; the D gene is possibly TRBD2 (5 bases). The CDR3 runs to 14 residues. The V and J ends lost 5 bases and 2 bases respectively, with 11 bases between them. Germline V gene lookup returns CDR1 MNHEY and CDR2 SVGAGI. In nucleotides, the CDR3 is TGTGCCAGCAGTCTTGAGCGGTCCACAGATACGCAGTATTTT. Its translation is CASSLERSTDTQYF.

The gene calls are TRBV5-5 and TRBJ1-1; the D is unclear. This CDR3 has 13 residues. Per the germline V gene, CDR1 is SGHKS and CDR2 is YYEKEE (reference sequence). The V and J ends lost 2 bases and 1 base respectively, with 6 bases between them. CDR3 in DNA: TGTGCCAGCAGCTTCGATCGGAACACTGAAGCTTTCTTT. This translates into CASSFDRNTEAFF.

V usage is TRBV5-5 and J usage is TRBJ1-2, with D uncertain. Per germline, CDR1 SGHKS and CDR2 YYEKEE (reference sequence). CDR3 length: 13 amino acids. Trimming took 3 bases from V and 3 from J, leaving 9 bases between them. The CDR3 here is CASSSFMDYGYTF. Written as DNA, the CDR3 is TGTGCCAGCAGCTCCTTTATGGACTATGGCTACACCTTC.

The chain has TRBV19 and TRBJ2-6; 11 bases are a match to TRBD2. The germline V gene encodes CDR1 LNHDA and CDR2 SQIVND (reference sequence). J gave up 0 bases and V 0 bases, and 10 bases lay outside the gene matches. The CDR3 covers 21 residues. CDR3 in amino acids: CASSIDSPRLAGRSGANVLTF. The CDR3 nucleotides read TGTGCCAGTAGTATAGATTCCCCCCGACTAGCGGGGCGCTCTGGGGCCAACGTCCTGACTTTC.

The chain links TRBV2 to TRBJ1-5; D gene ambiguous. The CDR3 runs to 12 residues. Germline assignment: CDR1 SNHLY and CDR2 FYNNEI. Trimming took 8 bases from V and 9 from J, leaving 14 bases between them. CDR3 in amino acids: CASETGGAPQHF. The DNA of the CDR3 is TGTGCCAGCGAGACGGGCGGTGCGCCCCAGCATTTT.

This clone was seen a handful of times. The chain links TRBV10-2 to TRBJ1-1; TRBD1 agrees at 9 bases. There are 14 residues in the CDR3. Germline assignment: CDR1 WSHSY and CDR2 SAAADI. The trim removed 4 bases at V and 5 bases at J, leaving 5 bases unmatched. CDR3 sequence reads: CASSAGTGTTEAFF. The CDR3 DNA follows: TGCGCCAGCAGTGCCGGGACAGGGACTACTGAAGCTTTCTTT.